This TCR beta chain was identified in a study of blood T cell repertoires in COVID-19. At the level of the study: Samples representing acute and convalescent COVID-19 were sourced from the United States, Italy and Spain.

This clone came up once. CDR3 length: 17 residues. The V end lost 4 bases, the J end lost 3 bases, and 18 bases lay between the germline ends. Germline-derived CDR1 and CDR2 are LGHDT and YNNKEL (reference sequence). Libraries were prepared by immunoSEQ multiplex PCR; TCRdb keeps only in-frame clonotypes and omits some of them. This table has roughly 27,000 clones, 90% to 95% appearing once. Sequencing used peripheral blood. The chain combines TRBV3-1 (or the pseudogene TRBV3-2) with TRBJ2-2; weak D call: TRBD2 (7 bases). The receptor's source is a human donor with active COVID-19. The donor label of this sample is uncertain. This CDR3 is CASSPMGGAGDTGELFF. Written as DNA, the CDR3 is TGTGCCAGCAGCCCCATGGGGGGGGCAGGGGACACCGGGGAGCTGTTTTTT.